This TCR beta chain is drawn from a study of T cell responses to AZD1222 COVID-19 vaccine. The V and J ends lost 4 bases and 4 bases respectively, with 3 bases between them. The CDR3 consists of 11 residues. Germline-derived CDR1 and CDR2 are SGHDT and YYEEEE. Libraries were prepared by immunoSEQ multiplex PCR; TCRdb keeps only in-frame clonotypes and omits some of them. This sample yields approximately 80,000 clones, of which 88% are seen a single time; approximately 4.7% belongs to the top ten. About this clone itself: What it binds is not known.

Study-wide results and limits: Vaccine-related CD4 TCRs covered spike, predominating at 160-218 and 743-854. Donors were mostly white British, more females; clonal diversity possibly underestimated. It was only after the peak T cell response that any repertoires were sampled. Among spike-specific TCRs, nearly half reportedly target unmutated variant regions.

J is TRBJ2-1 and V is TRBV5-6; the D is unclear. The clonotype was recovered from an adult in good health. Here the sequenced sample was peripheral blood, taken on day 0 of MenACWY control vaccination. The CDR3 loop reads CASSVYNEQFF. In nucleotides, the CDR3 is TGTGCCAGCAGCGTTTACAATGAGCAGTTCTTC.